Presented here are 27 T cell receptor beta chains from one specimen sequenced in a study of T cell responses to AZD1222 COVID-19 vaccine. Using immunoSEQ multiplex PCR, the repertoire was profiled, and TCRdb retains in-frame clones only, with some absent. The sample lists 99,000 or so clones, around nine tenths seen once, with approximately 3% in the top ten. Sequencing was performed on peripheral blood, taken 28 days after the second dose of the MenACWY control vaccine. The receptor source for this set is an adult who received the MenACWY meningococcal vaccine as a control.

This clone was recorded a few times. The chain joins TRBV7-9 to TRBJ1-1; D is undetermined. Trimming removed 5 bases from V and 2 bases from J, with 9 bases in between. The length of the CDR3 is 13 residues. Germline CDR1 reads SEHNR; CDR2 reads FQNEAQ (reference sequence). The CDR3 DNA sequence: TGTGCCAGCAGCGCCCAAACTAACACTGAAGCTTTCTTT. The encoded protein is CASSAQTNTEAFF. Filled out from reference TRBV7-9 and TRBJ1-1, the complete variable domain reads DTGVSQNPRHKITKRGQNVTFRCDPISEHNRLYWYRQTLGQGPEFLTYFQNEAQLEKSRLLSDRFSAERPKGSFSTLEIQRTEQGDSAMYLCASSAQTNTEAFFGQGTRLTVV.

This clone was observed a single time. This sequence joins TRBV19 and TRBJ2-6; D might be TRBD1 (6 bases). The V and J ends lost 6 bases and 0 bases respectively, with 12 bases between them. The CDR3 sequence is 16 residues long. Per the germline V gene, CDR1 is LNHDA and CDR2 is SQIVND (reference sequence). Here the CDR3 reads CASRLGAISGANVLTF. For the CDR3, the DNA is TGTGCCAGTAGGTTGGGGGCCATCTCTGGGGCCAACGTCCTGACTTTC. Full variable domain (rest looked up from reference TRBV19 and TRBJ2-6): DGGITQSPKYLFRKEGQNVTLSCEQNLNHDAMYWYRQDPGQGLRLIYYSQIVNDFQKGDIAEGYSVSREKKESFPLTVTSAQKNPTAFYLCASRLGAISGANVLTFGAGSRLTVL.

The chain recombines TRBV19 with TRBJ1-1; the D is unclear. The CDR3 contains 12 residues. V lost 1 base and J lost 8, with 8 bases in between. Germline V CDR1 and CDR2: LNHDA, SQIVND (reference sequence). CDR3 in DNA: TGTGCCAGTAGTATAGGTCTCACAGAAGCTTTCTTT. Translated, it gives CASSIGLTEAFF.

This clone was observed once. The chain is built from TRBV7-9 and TRBJ2-1; D is unresolved. The V and J ends lost 1 base and 4 bases respectively, with 11 bases between them. This CDR3 has 15 amino acids. CDR1 is SEHNR and CDR2 is FQNEAQ in the germline V gene (reference sequence). Written as DNA, the CDR3 is TGTGCCAGCAGCTTAGATGCTGGAGTGTACAATGAGCAGTTCTTC. Residues: CASSLDAGVYNEQFF.

The chain has TRBV12-2 and TRBJ2-2; the table's D call, TRBD1, was not checked against the DNA. TRBV12-2 is a recognized pseudogene. The CDR3 consists of 14 residues. The DNA of the CDR3 is TGTGCAAGTCCCCAGGGTGTTAGAACCGGGGAGCTGTTTTTT. Its translation: CASPQGVRTGELFF.

The chain has TRBV19 and TRBJ2-1; 9 nucleotides align to TRBD1. The CDR3 loop spans 16 amino acids. The V segment lost 3 bases and the J segment 6 bases; nucleotides outside the gene matches: 9. Germline CDR1 LNHDA, CDR2 SQIVND (reference sequence). The CDR3 here is CASSIPTGGPPNEQFF. CDR3 nucleotide sequence: TGTGCCAGTAGTATCCCCACAGGGGGCCCCCCCAATGAGCAGTTCTTC.

This clone was recorded only once. The chain uses TRBV6-2 or TRBV6-3 and TRBJ1-2; a possible D gene is TRBD1 (5 bases). The germline V and J ends were trimmed by 6 bases and 4 bases, with 12 bases remaining between them. Germline CDR1 reads MNHEY; CDR2 reads SVGEGT. The CDR3 spans 13 residues. CDR3 in DNA: TGTGCCAGCAGCTTAGGGGACGCCTATGGCTACACCTTC. This encodes CASSLGDAYGYTF.

This chain joins TRBV6-5 and TRBJ2-3, with no clear D. Germline V gene data show CDR1 as MNHEY and CDR2 as SVGAGI. The CDR3 loop spans 15 amino acids. Deletions cut 6 bases from V and 0 bases from J, with 13 bases between. This CDR3 is CASSTTGLSTDTQYF. For the CDR3, the DNA is TGTGCCAGCAGCACGACTGGCCTTAGCACAGATACGCAGTATTTT.

The V gene is TRBV30, the J gene TRBJ2-3, with a weak D call TRBD2 (5 bases). CDR1 and CDR2 from the germline V gene are GTSNPN and SVGIG (reference sequence). V lost 0 bases to trimming and J lost 1 base, with 17 bases between them. The CDR3 totals 17 residues. The CDR3 coding sequence is TGTGCCTGGAGTGTACGAGTGGGCGGGTATGGCACAGATACGCAGTATTTT. This translates into CAWSVRVGGYGTDTQYF.

This chain links TRBV6-6 with TRBJ1-2; the D gene is possibly TRBD1 (6 bases). CDR3 length equals 14 residues. Trimming cost V 6 bases and J 6 bases, with 17 bases left between them. The germline gives CDR1 MNHNY, CDR2 SVGAGI (reference sequence). CDR3 protein: CASRQPAGADGYTF. Written as DNA, the CDR3 is TGTGCCAGCAGACAACCTGCGGGGGCTGATGGCTACACCTTC.

The chain carries TRBV19 and TRBJ1-6, with unresolved D. The germline CDR1 and CDR2 sequences are LNHDA and SQIVND (reference sequence). The V and J ends lost 6 bases and 7 bases respectively, with 10 bases between them. The CDR3 consists of 13 residues. CDR3 loop: CASRYGRNSPLHF. The CDR3 DNA reads TGTGCCAGTAGGTACGGACGCAATTCACCCCTCCACTTT.

The gene calls are TRBV6-2 or TRBV6-3 and TRBJ1-4; D not resolved. Trimming took off 5 bases at V and 3 bases at J, with 4 bases between the two ends. The CDR3 runs 12 residues. From germline, CDR1 is MNHEY and CDR2 SVGEGT. The CDR3 spells CASSLANEKLFF. The DNA for the CDR3 is TGTGCCAGCAGTCTGGCTAATGAAAAACTGTTTTTT.

The V call is TRBV4-1, the J call TRBJ2-2; D remains ambiguous. CDR3 size: 15 residues. Germline loops: CDR1 MGHRA, CDR2 YSYEKL. The V end lost 4 bases, the J end lost 6 bases, and 15 bases lay between the germline ends. The CDR3 loop reads CASSRVPDGAGELFF. Here the CDR3 DNA reads TGCGCCAGCAGCCGCGTACCGGATGGGGCCGGGGAGCTGTTTTTT.

The J gene is TRBJ2-7, the V gene TRBV18, with TRBD1 identical over 7 bases. Germline CDR1 KGHSH, CDR2 LQKENI. V was clipped by 4 bases and J by 1 base; unmatched bases: 7. This CDR3 is 15 amino acids long. CDR3 sequence: CASSLTKGQSYEQYF. The CDR3 DNA reads as TGTGCCAGCTCACTCACAAAGGGACAGTCCTACGAGCAGTACTTC.

The J gene is TRBJ1-2, the V gene TRBV5-6; 10 bases are shared with TRBD1. V lost 4 bases and J lost 4; bases outside the gene matches: 10. There are 16 residues in the CDR3. CDR1 and CDR2 (germline): SGHDT, YYEEEE. The CDR3 reads CASSGRGQGNSYGYTF. CDR3 bases: TGTGCCAGCAGCGGGAGGGGACAGGGGAATAGCTATGGCTACACCTTC.

The chain uses TRBV9 and TRBJ1-2; TRBD1 matches 8 bases. In germline, CDR1 is SGDLS, CDR2 YYNGEE. The CDR3 extends over 14 amino acids. V lost 1 base, J lost 8 bases, and 7 bases stayed unmatched. This CDR3 is CASSVLAGGAGYTF. In nucleotides, the CDR3 is TGTGCCAGCAGCGTATTAGCAGGGGGCGCGGGCTACACCTTC.

The chain carries TRBV9 and TRBJ1-1; tentative D call: TRBD1 (6 bases). Trimming left V 2 bases short and J 1 base short, with 21 bases between. Germline CDR1 is SGDLS and CDR2 is YYNGEE. The CDR3 contains 18 residues. Written as DNA, the CDR3 is TGTGCCAGCAGCGTCTCGCTGGACCCACAGGGTACGAACACTGAAGCTTTCTTT. Protein sequence: CASSVSLDPQGTNTEAFF.

About this clone: An end of the junction differs from the germline gene, which may be a read error. The chain uses TRBV7-2 and TRBJ1-3; D may be TRBD1 (5 bases). The germline V gene has CDR1 SGHTA and CDR2 FQGNSA. CDR3 length equals 16 residues. In DNA form, the CDR3 reads TGTGCCAGCAGCTTAGTGTATAGGGGCGCTGGGAACACCATATATTTT. This codes for CASSLVYRGAGNTIYF.

CDR3 bases: TGTGCCAGCAGCTTGTGGCGGGCGGAGCAGTACTTC. It is translated as CASSLWRAEQYF. The chain recombines TRBV3-1 (or the pseudogene TRBV3-2) with TRBJ2-7, with D possibly TRBD2 on 5 matching bases. CDR1 LGHDT and CDR2 YNNKEL come from the germline V gene (reference sequence). The CDR3 spans 12 residues. The V gene lost 5 bases and the J gene lost 7 bases, with 12 bases spanning the gap.

This clone has a handful of counts. V and J are TRBV18 and TRBJ2-7, with D maybe TRBD2 (6 bases). The germline CDR1 and CDR2 sequences are KGHSH and LQKENI. V was trimmed by 4 bases and J by 0 bases, leaving 10 bases between them. This CDR3 has 14 amino acids. The CDR3 spells CASSQRTTSYEQYF. The CDR3 DNA reads as TGTGCCAGCTCACAACGGACTACCTCCTACGAGCAGTACTTC.

V gene TRBV19 combines with J gene TRBJ2-7, with a tentative D call TRBD1 (5 bases). Deletions cut 3 bases from V and 5 bases from J, with 5 bases between. The CDR3 runs 11 residues. Germline lookup yields CDR1 LNHDA and CDR2 SQIVND (reference sequence). The CDR3 sequence: CASSMGHEQYF. DNA of the CDR3: TGTGCCAGTAGTATGGGGCACGAGCAGTACTTC. The variable domain in full, completed from reference TRBV19 and TRBJ2-7, reads DGGITQSPKYLFRKEGQNVTLSCEQNLNHDAMYWYRQDPGQGLRLIYYSQIVNDFQKGDIAEGYSVSREKKESFPLTVTSAQKNPTAFYLCASSMGHEQYFGPGTRLTVT.

Only a few counts were recorded for this clone. This CDR3 reads CASQGARGYTF. CDR3 bases: TGTGCCAGTCAGGGGGCGCGTGGCTACACCTTC. The chain uses TRBV27 and TRBJ1-2, with TRBD1 matching 8 bases. CDR3 length equals 11 residues. Germline V lookup: CDR1 MNHEY, CDR2 SMNVEV (reference sequence). V was clipped by 9 bases and J by 7 bases; unmatched bases: 4.

The chain employs TRBV28 and TRBJ2-7, with 8 bases lining up with TRBD1. Trimming removed 2 bases from V and 9 bases from J; junction bases left unmatched: 9. Germline loops: CDR1 MDHEN, CDR2 SYDVKM. The CDR3 consists of 14 residues. CDR3 in DNA: TGTGCCAGCAGTTTAGGCAGGGGGCGGCTGGGGCAGTACTTC. It translates to CASSLGRGRLGQYF.

The rearrangement uses TRBV28 and TRBJ1-1; 8 nucleotides line up with TRBD1. CDR3 length: 12 residues. CDR1 is MDHEN and CDR2 is SYDVKM in the germline V gene. V dropped 8 bases and J dropped 7; count of bases not matched to a gene: 6. CDR3: CASDDRGREAFF. The CDR3 DNA is TGTGCCAGCGACGACAGGGGACGTGAAGCTTTCTTT.

V is TRBV4-3 and J is TRBJ2-5; D may match TRBD1 or TRBD2 (5 bases each). The germline gives CDR1 LGHNA, CDR2 YSLEER. The germline V and J ends were trimmed by 3 bases and 5 bases, with 16 bases remaining between them. The CDR3 spans 15 residues. The CDR3 reads CASSQTGQSEETQYF. The CDR3 DNA is TGCGCCAGCAGCCAGACGGGGCAGTCTGAGGAGACCCAGTACTTC.

J is TRBJ2-7 and V is TRBV29-1, with 9 bases fitting TRBD2. Unmatched junction bases numbered 14, after V lost 3 bases and J lost 2 bases. CDR1 SQVTM and CDR2 ANQGSEA come from the germline V gene. The CDR3 extends over 17 amino acids. CDR3 DNA: TGCAGCGTTGAGGTAGCGGGGGCTGGAATTTTTCCCTACGAGCAGTACTTC. It codes for CSVEVAGAGIFPYEQYF.

In this sample, this clone turned up once. The chain couples TRBV12-5 to TRBJ1-1; possible D gene TRBD1, 5 bases. Germline CDR1 and CDR2: LGHNT and FRNRAP. Trimming left V 4 bases short and J 1 base short, with 13 bases between. The CDR3 has 15 residues. CDR3 sequence: CASGSSYRGNTEAFF. CDR3 in DNA: TGTGCTAGTGGTTCGTCCTATAGGGGGAACACTGAAGCTTTCTTT.